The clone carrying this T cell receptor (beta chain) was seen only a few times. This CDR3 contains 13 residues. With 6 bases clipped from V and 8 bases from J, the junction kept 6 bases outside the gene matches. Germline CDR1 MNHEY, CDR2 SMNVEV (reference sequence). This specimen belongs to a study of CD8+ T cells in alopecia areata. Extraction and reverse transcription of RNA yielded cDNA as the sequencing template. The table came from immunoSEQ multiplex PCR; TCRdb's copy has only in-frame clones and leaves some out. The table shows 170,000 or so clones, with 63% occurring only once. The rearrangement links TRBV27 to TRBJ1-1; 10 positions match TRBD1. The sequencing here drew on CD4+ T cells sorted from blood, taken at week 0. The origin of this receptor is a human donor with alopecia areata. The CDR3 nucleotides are TGTGCCAGCAGGCTCGGGGACAGGGGAGAAGCTTTCTTT. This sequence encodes CASRLGDRGEAFF.